Below, one TCR beta chain is given with its context. Sequencing used immunoSEQ multiplex PCR; TCRdb keeps in-frame clones, though not all of them. The data show 60,000 to 85,000 clones, about nine tenths seen once. V was pared by 6 bases and J by 7 bases, with 10 bases of the junction left unmatched. CDR1 SGHTA and CDR2 FQGNSA come from the germline V gene. The CDR3 consists of 14 residues. The data were taken from a study of blood T cell repertoires in COVID-19. Study-wide context: Both acute and convalescent COVID-19 samples were obtained from the United States, Italy and Spain. T cells, B-cell-depleted T cells, or PBMCs supplied cDNA or gDNA.

The specimen was peripheral blood. The source is a man aged 50 to 59 with active COVID-19. V gene TRBV7-2 combines with J gene TRBJ2-5, with 8 bases that match TRBD1. The CDR3 DNA reads as TGTGCCAGCAGTCTCGACAGGGGATCCGGGACCCAGTACTTC. This sequence encodes CASSLDRGSGTQYF. The full variable domain, with the rest looked up from reference TRBV7-2 and TRBJ2-5, is GAGVSQSPSNKVTEKGKDVELRCDPISGHTALYWYRQSLGQGLEFLIYFQGNSAPDKSGLPSDRFSAERTGGSVSTLTIQRTQQEDSAVYLCASSLDRGSGTQYFGPGTRLLVL.